This TCR beta chain was sequenced during a study of cytomegalovirus exposure and HLA in healthy donors. Here immunoSEQ multiplex PCR was the method, and the copy in TCRdb shows in-frame clones only, minus some. The table shows under 250,000 clones, with around 78% occurring only once. The sample taken for sequencing was PBMCs. This clonotype originated in a woman aged 18-29 years in good health and CMV-seronegative.

In nucleotides, the CDR3 is TGTGCCAGCGGTTTAAAAGGGACAGGGAATCAGCCCCAGCATTTT. This translates into CASGLKGTGNQPQHF. V and J are TRBV2 and TRBJ1-5, with 9 nucleotides matching TRBD1. The CDR3 length is 15 residues. Unmatched junction bases numbered 9, after V lost 8 bases and J lost 4 bases. Germline V CDR1 and CDR2: SNHLY, FYNNEI.